The clone carrying this T cell receptor beta chain was counted between two and nine times. Its antigen is not identified. The CDR3 extends over 14 amino acids. The germline gives CDR1 SGHRS, CDR2 YFSETQ. Trimming took 0 bases from V and 4 from J, leaving 10 bases between them. The sample originates from a study of T cell responses to AZD1222 COVID-19 vaccine. Findings and caveats of the study: Along spike, vaccine-associated CD4 TCRs were found throughout, with dominance at 160-218 and 743-854.

Profiled with immunoSEQ multiplex PCR; TCRdb holds only in-frame clones, not every one. Counted here are 100,000 to 150,000 clones, roughly 88% occurring once; the ten biggest clones make up approximately 5%. Sequenced here: peripheral blood, sampled on day 0 of AZD1222 vaccination. The sequence derives from an adult in good health. This chain links TRBV5-1 with TRBJ1-1; D might be TRBD1 (5 bases). The CDR3 sequence: CASSLEQDGTEAFF. The CDR3 DNA follows: TGCGCCAGCAGCTTGGAACAGGACGGCACTGAAGCTTTCTTT.